The entry below describes one T cell receptor beta chain. The antigen remains undetermined. The source of the sample is a study of cytomegalovirus exposure and HLA in healthy donors. The PCR made use of 60 Vbeta and 13 Jbeta primers. Here immunoSEQ multiplex PCR was the method, and the copy in TCRdb shows in-frame clones only, minus some. The sample includes over 40,000 clones, 75% to 80% seen only once; the top ten take about 3%. The germline CDR1 and CDR2 sequences are KGHSH and LQKENI. The length of the CDR3 is 14 residues. V lost 5 bases, J lost 7 bases, and 9 bases stayed unmatched. Findings and limits, study-wide: The study found most TCR sequences rare, yet found some public TCRs in many donors.

The chain recombines TRBV18 with TRBJ2-7; TRBD1 aligns across 9 bases. What was sequenced was PBMCs. The source of this sequence is a middle-aged woman in good health and CMV-seropositive. The CDR3 region has the DNA TGTGCCAGCTCATCGGGACAGGGTGCGGGTGAGCAGTACTTC. Its translation is CASSSGQGAGEQYF.